This entry concerns a single T cell receptor (beta chain). Some clones are missing from TCRdb's copy, which holds only in-frame ones; the method was immunoSEQ multiplex PCR. The sample includes almost 400,000 clones, about 91% seen only once; the top ten take under 2%. This specimen comes from a study of Ad26.COV2.S vaccination and SARS-CoV-2 variants. Documented treatment: 15 to 20 received Ad26.COV2.S at low or high dose, single or two shots; about 5 received placebo; per-sample allocation not given. At day 63 after the first vaccine or placebo injection, samples were drawn. This receptor was taken from a person between 18 and 65 years old who received the Ad26.COV2.S COVID-19 vaccine or a placebo. This specimen was peripheral blood, taken in a trial of Ad26.COV2.S vaccine versus placebo.

The CDR3 region has the DNA TGTGCCAGCAGTTTTATGGAGGGCGGGAACACTGAAGCTTTCTTT. The encoded protein is CASSFMEGGNTEAFF. The chain is built from TRBV6-5 and TRBJ1-1; D is undetermined. Germline CDR1 reads MNHEY; CDR2 reads SVGAGI. The CDR3 runs to 15 residues. The germline V and J ends were trimmed by 4 bases and 1 base, with 13 bases remaining between them.